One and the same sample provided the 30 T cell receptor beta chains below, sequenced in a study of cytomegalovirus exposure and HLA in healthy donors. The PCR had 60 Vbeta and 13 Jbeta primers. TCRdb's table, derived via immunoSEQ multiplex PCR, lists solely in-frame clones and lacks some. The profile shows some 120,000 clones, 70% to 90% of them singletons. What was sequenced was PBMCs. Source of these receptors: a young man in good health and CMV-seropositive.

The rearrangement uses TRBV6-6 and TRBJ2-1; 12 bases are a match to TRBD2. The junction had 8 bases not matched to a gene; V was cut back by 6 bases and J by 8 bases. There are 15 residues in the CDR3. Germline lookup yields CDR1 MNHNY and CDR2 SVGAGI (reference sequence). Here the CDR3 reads CASRVLAGGGDEQFF. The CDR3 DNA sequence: TGTGCCAGCAGGGTACTAGCGGGGGGCGGAGATGAGCAGTTCTTC.

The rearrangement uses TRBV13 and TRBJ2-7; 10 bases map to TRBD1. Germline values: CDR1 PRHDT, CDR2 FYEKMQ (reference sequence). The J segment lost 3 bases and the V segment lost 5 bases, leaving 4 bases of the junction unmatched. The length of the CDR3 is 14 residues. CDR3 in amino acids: CASSTGQGGYEQYF. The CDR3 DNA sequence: TGTGCCAGCAGCACCGGACAGGGGGGCTACGAGCAGTACTTC.

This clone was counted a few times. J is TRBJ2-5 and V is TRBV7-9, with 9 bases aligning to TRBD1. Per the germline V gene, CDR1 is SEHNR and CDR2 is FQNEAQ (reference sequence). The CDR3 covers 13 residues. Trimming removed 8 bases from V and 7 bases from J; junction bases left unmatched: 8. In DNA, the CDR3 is TGTGCCAGCCAGACAGGGGGGATTGGGACCCAGTACTTC. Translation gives CASQTGGIGTQYF.

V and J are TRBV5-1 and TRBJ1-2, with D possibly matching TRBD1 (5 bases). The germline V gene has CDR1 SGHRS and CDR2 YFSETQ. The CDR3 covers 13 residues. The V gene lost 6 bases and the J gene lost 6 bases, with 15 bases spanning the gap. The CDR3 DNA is TGCGCCAGCACGTTGGGGGGGATTGATGGCTACACCTTC. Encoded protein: CASTLGGIDGYTF.

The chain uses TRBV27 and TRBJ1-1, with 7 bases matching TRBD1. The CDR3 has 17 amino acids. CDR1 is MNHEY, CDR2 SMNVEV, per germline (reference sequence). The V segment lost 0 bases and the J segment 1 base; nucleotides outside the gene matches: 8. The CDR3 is CASSLSKTGLSNTEAFF. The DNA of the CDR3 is TGTGCCAGCAGTTTATCAAAGACAGGGCTGTCGAACACTGAAGCTTTCTTT.

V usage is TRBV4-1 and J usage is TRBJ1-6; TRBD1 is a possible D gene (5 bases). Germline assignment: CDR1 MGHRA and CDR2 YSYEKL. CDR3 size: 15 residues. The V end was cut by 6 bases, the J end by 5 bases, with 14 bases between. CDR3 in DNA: TGCGCCAGCAGACCCGGGGGGGACCATAATTCACCCCTCCACTTT. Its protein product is CASRPGGDHNSPLHF.

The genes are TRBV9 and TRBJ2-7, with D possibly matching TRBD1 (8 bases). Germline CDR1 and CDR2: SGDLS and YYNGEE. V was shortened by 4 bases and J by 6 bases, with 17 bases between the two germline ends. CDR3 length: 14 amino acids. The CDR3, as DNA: TGTGCCAGCAGCCCATCGGACAGGGAGGGCGAGCAGTACTTC. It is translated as CASSPSDREGEQYF. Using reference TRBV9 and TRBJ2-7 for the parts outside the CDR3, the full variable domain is DSGVTQTPKHLITATGQRVTLRCSPRSGDLSVYWYQQSLDQGLQFLIQYYNGEERAKGNILERFSAQQFPDLHSELNLSSLELGDSALYFCASSPSDREGEQYFGPGTRLTVT.

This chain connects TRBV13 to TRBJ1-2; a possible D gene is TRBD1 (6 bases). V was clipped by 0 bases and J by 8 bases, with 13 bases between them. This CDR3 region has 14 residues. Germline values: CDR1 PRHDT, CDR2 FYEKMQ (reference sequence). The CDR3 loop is CASSLGRRTDGYTF. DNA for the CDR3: TGTGCCAGCAGCTTAGGCCGACGGACAGACGGCTACACCTTC.

CDR3 DNA: TGTGCCAGCAGATCAGGGGATACGCAGTATTTT. Protein sequence: CASRSGDTQYF. This chain links TRBV6-5 with TRBJ2-3; D might be TRBD1 (5 bases). This CDR3 has 11 residues. From germline, CDR1 is MNHEY and CDR2 SVGAGI. V was trimmed by 6 bases and J by 6 bases, leaving 7 bases between them.

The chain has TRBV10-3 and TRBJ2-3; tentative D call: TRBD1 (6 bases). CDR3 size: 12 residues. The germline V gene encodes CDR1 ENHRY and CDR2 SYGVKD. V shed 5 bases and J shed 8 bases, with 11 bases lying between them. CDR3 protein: CAISQGQTTQYF. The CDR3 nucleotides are TGTGCCATCAGTCAAGGACAGACTACGCAGTATTTT.

The CDR3 DNA reads as TGTGCCACTTCGGGTGATATGAACACTGAAGCTTTCTTT. It specifies CATSGDMNTEAFF. This chain uses TRBV2 with TRBJ1-1, with D uncertain. Germline lookup yields CDR1 SNHLY and CDR2 FYNNEI. The CDR3 is 13 residues long. The V end lost 10 bases, the J end lost 0 bases, and 12 bases lay between the germline ends.

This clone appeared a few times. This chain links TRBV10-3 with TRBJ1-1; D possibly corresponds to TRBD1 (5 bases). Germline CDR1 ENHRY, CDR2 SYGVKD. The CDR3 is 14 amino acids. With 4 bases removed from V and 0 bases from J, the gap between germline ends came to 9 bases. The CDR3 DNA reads TGTGCCATCAGTGGTGGACACATGAACACTGAAGCTTTCTTT. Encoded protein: CAISGGHMNTEAFF.

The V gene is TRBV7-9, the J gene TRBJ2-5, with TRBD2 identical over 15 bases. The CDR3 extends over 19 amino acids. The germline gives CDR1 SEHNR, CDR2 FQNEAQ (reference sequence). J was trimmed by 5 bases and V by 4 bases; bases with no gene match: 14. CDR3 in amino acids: CASSSGLAGGLILGETQYF. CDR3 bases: TGTGCCAGCAGCTCCGGACTAGCGGGGGGGCTTATCCTGGGGGAGACCCAGTACTTC.

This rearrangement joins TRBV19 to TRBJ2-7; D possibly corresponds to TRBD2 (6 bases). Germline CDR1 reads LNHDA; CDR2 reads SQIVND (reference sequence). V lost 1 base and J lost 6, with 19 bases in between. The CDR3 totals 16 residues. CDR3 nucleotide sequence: TGTGCCAGTAGTATAGCCTCCGGCGGGCAGGGAGGCGAGCAGTACTTC. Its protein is CASSIASGGQGGEQYF.

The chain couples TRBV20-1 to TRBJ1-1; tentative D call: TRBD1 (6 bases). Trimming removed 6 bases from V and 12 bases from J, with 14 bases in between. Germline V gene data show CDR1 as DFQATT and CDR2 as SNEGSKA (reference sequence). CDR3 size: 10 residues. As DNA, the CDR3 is TGCAGTGCCGTAAGGGGGGGAACTTTCTTT. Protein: CSAVRGGTFF.

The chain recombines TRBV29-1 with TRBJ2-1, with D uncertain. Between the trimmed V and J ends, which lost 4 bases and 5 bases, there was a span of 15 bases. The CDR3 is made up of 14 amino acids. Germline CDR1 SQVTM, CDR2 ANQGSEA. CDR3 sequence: CSVGSTSANNEQFF. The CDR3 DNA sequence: TGCAGCGTTGGGTCTACCTCCGCAAACAATGAGCAGTTCTTC.

CDR3 loop: CASSDRTGGSYGYTF. CDR3 bases: TGTGCCAGCAGTGATCGGACAGGGGGTAGCTATGGCTACACCTTC. This chain connects TRBV9 to TRBJ1-2, with 10 bases aligning to TRBD1. Unmatched junction bases numbered 8, after V lost 5 bases and J lost 4 bases. Per germline, CDR1 SGDLS and CDR2 YYNGEE. The CDR3 is 15 amino acids.

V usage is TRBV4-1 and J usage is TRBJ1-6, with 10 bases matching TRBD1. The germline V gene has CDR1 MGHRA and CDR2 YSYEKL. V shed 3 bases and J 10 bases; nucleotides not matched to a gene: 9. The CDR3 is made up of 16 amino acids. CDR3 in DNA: TGCGCCAGCAGCCACCCCGGGACAGGGGCAACCTCACCCCTCCACTTT. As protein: CASSHPGTGATSPLHF.

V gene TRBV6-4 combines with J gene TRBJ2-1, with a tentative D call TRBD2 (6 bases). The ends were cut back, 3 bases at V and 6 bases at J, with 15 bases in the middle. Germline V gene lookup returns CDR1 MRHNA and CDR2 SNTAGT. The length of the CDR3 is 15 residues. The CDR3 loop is CASSEFSGVGNEQFF. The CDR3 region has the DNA TGTGCCAGCAGTGAATTTAGCGGCGTGGGCAATGAGCAGTTCTTC.

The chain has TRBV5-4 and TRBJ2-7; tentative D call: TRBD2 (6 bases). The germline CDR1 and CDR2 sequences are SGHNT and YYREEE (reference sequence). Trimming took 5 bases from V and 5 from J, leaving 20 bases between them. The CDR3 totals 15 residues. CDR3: CASSSVGREVHEQYF. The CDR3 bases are TGTGCCAGCAGTTCGGTGGGCAGGGAGGTACACGAGCAGTACTTC. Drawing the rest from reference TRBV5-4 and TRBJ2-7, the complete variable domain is ETGVTQSPTHLIKTRGQQVTLRCSSQSGHNTVSWYQQALGQGPQFIFQYYREEENGRGNFPPRFSGLQFPNYSSELNVNALELDDSALYLCASSSVGREVHEQYFGPGTRLTVT.

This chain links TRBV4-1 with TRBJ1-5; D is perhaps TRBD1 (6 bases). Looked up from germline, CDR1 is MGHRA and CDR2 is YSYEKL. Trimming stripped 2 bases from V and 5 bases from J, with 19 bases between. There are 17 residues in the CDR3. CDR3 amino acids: CASSQPGALLLYQPQHF. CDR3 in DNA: TGCGCCAGCAGCCAACCAGGGGCCCTTCTTCTTTATCAGCCCCAGCATTTT.

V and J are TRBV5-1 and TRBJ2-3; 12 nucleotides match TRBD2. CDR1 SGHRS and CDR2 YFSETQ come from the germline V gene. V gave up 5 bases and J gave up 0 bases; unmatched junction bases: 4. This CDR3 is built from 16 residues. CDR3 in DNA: TGCGCCAGCAGGTGGACTAGCGGGGCCAGCACAGATACGCAGTATTTT. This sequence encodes CASRWTSGASTDTQYF.

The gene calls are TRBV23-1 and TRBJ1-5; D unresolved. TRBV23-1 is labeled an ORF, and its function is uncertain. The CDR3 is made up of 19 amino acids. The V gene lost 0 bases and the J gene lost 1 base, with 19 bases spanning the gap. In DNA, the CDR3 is TGCGCCAGCAGTCAATCATGGGAGTGGAGGCGGAAGAGCAATCAGCCCCAGCATTTT. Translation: CASSQSWEWRRKSNQPQHF.

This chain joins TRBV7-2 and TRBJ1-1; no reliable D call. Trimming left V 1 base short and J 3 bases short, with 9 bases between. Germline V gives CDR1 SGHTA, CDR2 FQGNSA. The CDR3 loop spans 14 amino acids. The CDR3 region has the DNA TGTGCCAGCAGCTTAGACCCTAAGTACACTGAAGCTTTCTTT. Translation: CASSLDPKYTEAFF.

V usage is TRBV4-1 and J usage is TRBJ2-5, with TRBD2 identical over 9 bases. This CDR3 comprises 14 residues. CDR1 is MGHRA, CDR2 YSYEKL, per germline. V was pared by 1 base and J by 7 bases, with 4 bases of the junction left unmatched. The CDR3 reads CASSQADSGGTQYF. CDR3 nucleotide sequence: TGCGCCAGCAGCCAAGCGGATAGCGGGGGGACCCAGTACTTC.

This chain's CDR3 is CASSAYRTPSEAFF. CDR3 coding DNA: TGTGCCAGCAGCGCATACAGGACACCGTCTGAAGCTTTCTTT. This sequence joins TRBV21-1 and TRBJ1-1; the D call TRBD1 from the table was never checked on the DNA. TRBV21-1 has pseudogene status. The CDR3 extends over 14 amino acids.

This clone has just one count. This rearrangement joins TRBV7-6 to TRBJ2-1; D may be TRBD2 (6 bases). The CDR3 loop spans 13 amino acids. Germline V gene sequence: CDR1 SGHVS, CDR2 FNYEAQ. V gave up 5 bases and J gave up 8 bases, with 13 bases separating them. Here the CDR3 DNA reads TGTGCCAGCAGCATGGGACTGTTGGATGAGCAGTTCTTC. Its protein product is CASSMGLLDEQFF.

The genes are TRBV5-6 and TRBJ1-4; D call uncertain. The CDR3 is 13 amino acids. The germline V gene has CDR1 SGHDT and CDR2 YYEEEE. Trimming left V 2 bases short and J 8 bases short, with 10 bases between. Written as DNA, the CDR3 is TGTGCCAGCAGCTTCGGAGAAAGAGAAAAACTGTTTTTT. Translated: CASSFGEREKLFF.

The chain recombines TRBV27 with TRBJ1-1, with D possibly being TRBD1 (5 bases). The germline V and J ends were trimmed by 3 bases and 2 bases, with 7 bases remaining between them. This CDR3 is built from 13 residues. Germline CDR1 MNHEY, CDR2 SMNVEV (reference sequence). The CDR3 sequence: CASSFDSNTEAFF. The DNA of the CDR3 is TGTGCCAGCAGTTTCGACAGTAACACTGAAGCTTTCTTT.

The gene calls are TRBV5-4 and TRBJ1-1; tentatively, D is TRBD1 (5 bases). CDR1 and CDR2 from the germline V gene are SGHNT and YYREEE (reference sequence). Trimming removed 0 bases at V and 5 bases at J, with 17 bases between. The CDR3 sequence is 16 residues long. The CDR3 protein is CASSLAKNGGGTEAFF. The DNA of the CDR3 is TGTGCCAGCAGCTTGGCCAAGAATGGGGGGGGGACTGAAGCTTTCTTT.